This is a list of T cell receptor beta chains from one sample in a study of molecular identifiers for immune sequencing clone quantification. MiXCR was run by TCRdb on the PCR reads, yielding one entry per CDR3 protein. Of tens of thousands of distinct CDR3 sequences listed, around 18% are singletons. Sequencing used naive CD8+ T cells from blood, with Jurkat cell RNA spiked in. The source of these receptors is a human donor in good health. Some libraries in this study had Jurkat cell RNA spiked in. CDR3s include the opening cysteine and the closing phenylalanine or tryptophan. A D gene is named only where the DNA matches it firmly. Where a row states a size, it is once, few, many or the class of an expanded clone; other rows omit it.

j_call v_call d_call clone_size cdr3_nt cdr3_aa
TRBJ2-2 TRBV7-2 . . TGTGCCAGCAGCTTGGGACTTCGCACCGGGGAGCTGTTTTTT CASSLGLRTGELFF
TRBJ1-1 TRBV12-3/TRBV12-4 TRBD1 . TGTGCCAGCAGTCCTACGGGACAGGGCACTGAAGCTTTCTTT CASSPTGQGTEAFF
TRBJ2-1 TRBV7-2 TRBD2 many TGTGCCAGCAGGCCACCCTCTAGCGGGGATTCCTACAATGAGCAGTTCTTC CASRPPSSGDSYNEQFF
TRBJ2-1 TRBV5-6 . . TGTGCCAGCAGAGAGTGGGGCGGTAGCAATGAGCAGTTCTTC CASREWGGSNEQFF
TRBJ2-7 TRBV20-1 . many TGCAGTGCTAGAGAAGGTCTGGACGCTTCCTACGAGCAGTACTTC CSAREGLDASYEQYF
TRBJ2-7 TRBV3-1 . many TGTGCCAGCAGCCAAGAAGGAAACAGCTACGAGCAGTACTTC CASSQEGNSYEQYF
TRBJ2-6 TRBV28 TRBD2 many TGTGCCAGCAGTTTGTCCGGGACTACGCTTGCGGCGGCCAACGTCCTGACTTTC CASSLSGTTLAAANVLTF
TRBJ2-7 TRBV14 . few TGTGCCAGCAGCCAAGAGAGTAACAGTTGGGCCTACGAGCAGTACTTC CASSQESNSWAYEQYF
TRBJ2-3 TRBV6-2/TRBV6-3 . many TGTGCCAGCAGTTATCTGGCGGGGAGCACAGATACGCAGTATTTT CASSYLAGSTDTQYF
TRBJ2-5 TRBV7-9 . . TGTGCCAGCAGCTTAAGTAACCAAGAGGCCCAGTACTTC CASSLSNQEAQYF
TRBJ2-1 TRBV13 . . TGTGCCAGCAGCTTAGGGTTGCACAATGAGCAGTTCTTC CASSLGLHNEQFF
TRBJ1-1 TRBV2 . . TGTGCCCCAATGACAGAGGCTGCTGAAGCTTTCTTT CAPMTEAAEAFF
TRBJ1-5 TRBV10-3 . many TGTGCCATCAGTGGGCCGGGCAATCAGCCCCAGCATTTT CAISGPGNQPQHF
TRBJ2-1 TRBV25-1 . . TGTGCCAGCCGTTCCGGGACGGCTAACAATGAGCAGTTCTTC CASRSGTANNEQFF
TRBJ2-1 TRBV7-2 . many TGTGCCAGCAGCCCCACGAGGAATGAGCAGTTCTTC CASSPTRNEQFF
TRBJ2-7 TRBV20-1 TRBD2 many TGCAGTGCTCAGCCCTCCGGGCGGGAGTTCGCCTACGAGCAGTACTTC CSAQPSGREFAYEQYF
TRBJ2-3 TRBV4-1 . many TGCGCCAGCAGCCTCACCTTTGCCACAAATGAGCAGTATTTT CASSLTFATNEQYF
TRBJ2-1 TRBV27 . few TGTGCCAGCCGATCTGGCGGGCATCCCTACAATGAGCAGTTCTTC CASRSGGHPYNEQFF
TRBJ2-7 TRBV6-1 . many TGTGCCAGCACCTGGGACCAACCCTACGAGCAGTACTTC CASTWDQPYEQYF
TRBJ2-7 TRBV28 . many TGTGCCAGCAGTTTATCTATGATAGGGCCCGACGAGCAGTACTTC CASSLSMIGPDEQYF
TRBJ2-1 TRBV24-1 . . TGTGCCACCAGTGATTCAGGGGTTGAGCAGTTCTTC CATSDSGVEQFF
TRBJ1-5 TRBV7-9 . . TGTGCCAGCAGCCCCCCCCACCCCCATCCTGGGCCCCAGCATTTT CASSPPHPHPGPQHF
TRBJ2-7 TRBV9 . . TGTGCCAGCAGCCCTAACTCGGGCGGTTCCTACGAGCAGTACTTC CASSPNSGGSYEQYF
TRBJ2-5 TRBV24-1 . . TGTGCCACCAGTGATCTCGGTATTTGGGAGACCCAGTACTTC CATSDLGIWETQYF
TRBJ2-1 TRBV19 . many TGTGCCAGTAGTGGGGGACCTGGGGGTGAGCAGTTCTTC CASSGGPGGEQFF
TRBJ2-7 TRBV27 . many TGTGCCAGCAGCCAGGGAACCTCAGGGATCGAGCAGTACTTC CASSQGTSGIEQYF
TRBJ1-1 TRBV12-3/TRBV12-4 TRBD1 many TGTGCCAGCAGCAAGAAGACAGGGGTGTGGGTCACTGAAGCTTTCTTT CASSKKTGVWVTEAFF
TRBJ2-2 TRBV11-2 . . TGTGCCAGCAGCCTAGACCCCCGAGGCACCGGGGAGCTGTTTTTT CASSLDPRGTGELFF
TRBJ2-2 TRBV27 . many TGTGCCAGCAGTCCCCAGGAGGGGACCGGGGAGCTGTTTTTT CASSPQEGTGELFF
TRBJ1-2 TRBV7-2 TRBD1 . TGTGCCAGCAGCTTAGGCGGGGACAGGGCAGGTGGCTACACCTTC CASSLGGDRAGGYTF
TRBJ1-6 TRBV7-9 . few TGTGCCAGCAGCTTAGTTGGGACATTCAGATCACCCCTCCACTTT CASSLVGTFRSPLHF
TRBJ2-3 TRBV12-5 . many TGTGCTAGTGGTCTCGTCGGGGAGCAGTATTTT CASGLVGEQYF
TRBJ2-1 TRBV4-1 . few TGCGCCAGCAGCCAAGAGGTGCGGGCCCTCAGTAATAATGAGCAGTTCTTC CASSQEVRALSNNEQFF
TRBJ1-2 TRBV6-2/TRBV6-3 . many TGTGCCAGCAGGGAACTAGACGTCCTGACTAACTATGGCTACACCTTC CASRELDVLTNYGYTF
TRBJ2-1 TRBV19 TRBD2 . TGTGCCAGTAGATCTAGCGGGAGGGCCTACAATGAGCAGTTCTTC CASRSSGRAYNEQFF
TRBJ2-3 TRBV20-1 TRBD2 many TGCAGTGCTAGGGGTGGAGGGACTAGCGGGAGGATGGATACGCAGTATTTT CSARGGGTSGRMDTQYF
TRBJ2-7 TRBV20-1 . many TGCAGTGCTAGAGATTCCCCGGGACACACTGAGGACGAGCAGTACTTC CSARDSPGHTEDEQYF
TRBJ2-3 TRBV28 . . TGTGCCAGCAGACCTTTTGTGACAACAGATACGCAGTATTTT CASRPFVTTDTQYF
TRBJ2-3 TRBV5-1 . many TGCGCCAGCAGAACCGGACAGTCCCTACCGGGGACAGATACGCAGTATTTT CASRTGQSLPGTDTQYF
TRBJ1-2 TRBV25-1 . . TGTGCCAGCAGTGTCACTTTTAACTATGGCTACACCTTC CASSVTFNYGYTF
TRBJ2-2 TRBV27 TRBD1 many TGTGCCAGCAGGGTGGGACAGGGGGCGGTCGGGGAGCTGTTTTTT CASRVGQGAVGELFF